These T cell receptor beta chains were read from a single sample in a study of cytomegalovirus exposure and HLA in healthy donors. Sequencing used immunoSEQ multiplex PCR; TCRdb keeps in-frame clones, though not all of them. The sample carries 150,000 to 180,000 clones, around 75% recorded once. The sequencing input was PBMCs. Receptor source: a man between 18 and 35 years old in good health and CMV-seronegative. CDR3s include the opening cysteine and the closing phenylalanine or tryptophan. The D gene is left open where the match is weak. The size field is filled for only some rows; it gives once, few, many or a size class.

DNA,CDR3,size,J,V,length,D
TGTGCCAGCAGCCAGGCGACAGGGTTAGGCGAGCAGTACTTC,CASSQATGLGEQYF,-,TRBJ2-7,TRBV6-5,14,TRBD1
TGTGCCAGCAGCTCCCTTTCACAGGGGGCCGGGACAGATACGCAGTATTTT,CASSSLSQGAGTDTQYF,-,TRBJ2-3,TRBV7-9,17,TRBD1
TGTGCCAGCAGCCTAAGGGGAACCGGAAACACCATATATTTT,CASSLRGTGNTIYF,-,TRBJ1-3,TRBV11-2,14,-
TGCGCCAGCAGCTTGCAGGCGAACACCGGGGAGCTGTTTTTT,CASSLQANTGELFF,-,TRBJ2-2,TRBV5-1,14,-
TGTGCCAGCAGTCCCGGACTAGCGTTCTCCTACGAGCAGTACTTC,CASSPGLAFSYEQYF,-,TRBJ2-7,TRBV5-4,15,TRBD2
TGTGCCAGCAGTGAATTGTGGGACAGGGAATCGGATGAGCAGTTCTTC,CASSELWDRESDEQFF,-,TRBJ2-1,TRBV6-1,16,TRBD1
TGTGCTAGTGGTATTAGACAGGGTGCAACTAATGAAAAACTGTTTTTT,CASGIRQGATNEKLFF,-,TRBJ1-4,TRBV12-5,16,TRBD1
TGTGCCATCAGTGGTGGCAGGGAAGTTACCTACGAGCAGTACTTC,CAISGGREVTYEQYF,-,TRBJ2-7,TRBV10-3,15,-
TGTGCCAGCAGCGGACTAGCGGGAGATAAAGCGGGGTTCTTC,CASSGLAGDKAGFF,-,TRBJ2-1,TRBV11-2,14,TRBD2
TGTGCCAGCTCACTCGCGCATTCAGGGTCAGGAAACACCATATATTTT,CASSLAHSGSGNTIYF,-,TRBJ1-3,TRBV18,16,-
TGTGCCAGCAGCGTAGGGCACGCCAATGAGCAGTTCTTC,CASSVGHANEQFF,-,TRBJ2-1,TRBV9,13,-
TGTGCCAGCAGTTCAAGGGAGGGGTCTACCGGGGAGCTGTTTTTT,CASSSREGSTGELFF,-,TRBJ2-2,TRBV11-3,15,TRBD2
TGTGCCAGCAGCCTCACATTAGCCTCGCTGAACACCGGGGAGCTGTTTTTT,CASSLTLASLNTGELFF,-,TRBJ2-2,TRBV9,17,-
TGTGCCAGCAGTGAAAGGGAAAGGGGTACGCAGTATTTT,CASSERERGTQYF,few,TRBJ2-3,TRBV25-1,13,-
TGTGCCAGCAGTTTATCCCTAGCGGGAGGCACCTACAATGAGCAGTTCTTC,CASSLSLAGGTYNEQFF,-,TRBJ2-1,TRBV28,17,TRBD2
TGTGCCAGTAGTACCCAAGGGGGCACCTACGAGCAGTACTTC,CASSTQGGTYEQYF,-,TRBJ2-7,TRBV19,14,TRBD1
TGTGCCTGGAGTGGGGGACTTTCTAATGAGCAGTTCTTC,CAWSGGLSNEQFF,-,TRBJ2-1,TRBV30,13,-
TGTGCCGTCCACTACGAGCAGTACTTC,CAVHYEQYF,-,TRBJ2-7,TRBV6-1,9,-
TGCGCCAGCAGCCTCGTGGGGAGCGGATCAGATACGCAGTATTTT,CASSLVGSGSDTQYF,-,TRBJ2-3,TRBV4-1,15,-
TGTGCCAGTACCATCGGGAGGGGGCAAGGTGGCTACACCTTC,CASTIGRGQGGYTF,-,TRBJ1-2,TRBV19,14,TRBD1
TGTGCCAGCAGCCGCCTCTTTGGAGCTTACAATGAGCAGTTCTTC,CASSRLFGAYNEQFF,few,TRBJ2-1,TRBV6-5,15,-
TGTGCCAGCAGTCCCGCCGGGACTAGCGGAAACTACGAGCAGTACTTC,CASSPAGTSGNYEQYF,-,TRBJ2-7,TRBV27,16,TRBD2
TGCGCCAGCAGCGACCTCCGGGGATCGGATTCACCCCTCCACTTT,CASSDLRGSDSPLHF,-,TRBJ1-6,TRBV5-1,15,-
TGTGCCAGCAGTTACGGGACAGGGAGAAATCAGCCCCAGCATTTT,CASSYGTGRNQPQHF,few,TRBJ1-5,TRBV6-5,15,TRBD1
TGTGCCAGCAGTTCGGGGACCAACGTCCTGACTTTC,CASSSGTNVLTF,-,TRBJ2-6,TRBV28,12,-
TGTGCCAGCAGGGGTGGGACAGGGGGCTCCTACGAGCAGTACTTC,CASRGGTGGSYEQYF,-,TRBJ2-7,TRBV28,15,TRBD1
TGTGCCAGCAGCTTGGCCCCCCTAACTAAAACCTACGAGCAGTACTTC,CASSLAPLTKTYEQYF,-,TRBJ2-7,TRBV5-4,16,-
TGTGCCAGCAGCCCCAGGAGGGCCGAGACCCAGTACTTC,CASSPRRAETQYF,-,TRBJ2-5,TRBV5-6,13,-
TGTGCCAGCAGCTTAAATAGGGGTTTTATTAACGAGCAGTACTTC,CASSLNRGFINEQYF,-,TRBJ2-7,TRBV13,15,-
TGTGCCAGCAGGTCGGGACAGCGAAAAGAGACCCAGTACTTC,CASRSGQRKETQYF,few,TRBJ2-5,TRBV2,14,TRBD1
TGTGCCAGCAGCGAATCCGGGACAGGGGTTTGGGCTGAAGCTTTCTTT,CASSESGTGVWAEAFF,-,TRBJ1-1,TRBV9,16,TRBD1
TGTGCCAGCAGCGCCCGACAGAACACTGAAGCTTTCTTT,CASSARQNTEAFF,few,TRBJ1-1,TRBV7-9,13,-
TGTGCCAGCAGCGAGGGACTGCTTTACGAGCAGTACTTC,CASSEGLLYEQYF,-,TRBJ2-7,TRBV5-6,13,-
TGTGCCAGCAGCTTAAGCGGAGCTTGGACCGGGGAGCTGTTTTTT,CASSLSGAWTGELFF,-,TRBJ2-2,TRBV7-2,15,-
TGTGCCACCAGCAGAGGGCGGGAGGGGTCCAATGAGCAGTTCTTC,CATSRGREGSNEQFF,-,TRBJ2-1,TRBV15,15,TRBD2
TGCGCCAGCAGCTTGGACAGCTCAAGGGGGGCTTTCTTT,CASSLDSSRGAFF,-,TRBJ1-1,TRBV5-1,13,-
TGTGCCAGCAGCCGCGGGAATGCGAACACCGGGGAGCTGTTTTTT,CASSRGNANTGELFF,-,TRBJ2-2,TRBV7-8,15,-
TGTTCCAGCAGCCTACAGGGAAGGGGCTACACCTTC,CSSSLQGRGYTF,few,TRBJ1-2,TRBV7-9,12,-
TGTGCCAGTATGGACAGGACAGGGTTGTACAATGAGCAGTTCTTC,CASMDRTGLYNEQFF,once,TRBJ2-1,TRBV19,15,TRBD1
TGTGCCAGCAGTTCCTCTATGCAGGCCACTGAAGCTTTCTTT,CASSSSMQATEAFF,-,TRBJ1-1,TRBV28,14,-
TGTGCCAGCAGTCCAGACAAGGGACTAGCGGGTTCCTACGAGCAGTACTTC,CASSPDKGLAGSYEQYF,-,TRBJ2-7,TRBV7-9,17,TRBD2
TGTGCCAGTAGTAGATTACAGGGTGGGGGCTATGGCTACACCTTC,CASSRLQGGGYGYTF,-,TRBJ1-2,TRBV19,15,-
TGTGCCAGCAGTGTACCACAGAGCTCTGGAAACACCATATATTTT,CASSVPQSSGNTIYF,-,TRBJ1-3,TRBV28,15,-
TGTGCCATCAGTGACGTAGGAAATCCTAGCGGGAGGCAAGGGAGGTCGACAGATACGCAGTATTTT,CAISDVGNPSGRQGRSTDTQYF,-,TRBJ2-3,TRBV10-3,22,TRBD2
TGTGCCAGCAGTTACAATCAGGGTCCCTATGGCTACACCTTC,CASSYNQGPYGYTF,-,TRBJ1-2,TRBV6-5,14,-
TGTGCCAGCAGCCGAGGACTCATAGATACGCAGTATTTT,CASSRGLIDTQYF,once,TRBJ2-3,TRBV27,13,-
TGTGCTAGTGGTGCCCTAACAGGGGAAGAAGCTTTCTTT,CASGALTGEEAFF,-,TRBJ1-1,TRBV12-5,13,TRBD1
TGCGCCAGCAGCTCTAACCGGGACTCCAGCACAGATACGCAGTATTTT,CASSSNRDSSTDTQYF,once,TRBJ2-3,TRBV5-1,16,-
TGTGCCAGCAGCTTGCTAGCGGGAGAGTCCTACGAGCAGTACTTC,CASSLLAGESYEQYF,once,TRBJ2-7,TRBV7-2,15,TRBD2
TGCGCCAGCAGCCCGGACAGGGTGAACACTGAAGCTTTCTTT,CASSPDRVNTEAFF,-,TRBJ1-1,TRBV5-1,14,TRBD1
TGTGCCAGCTCTTTCGACAATGAGCAGTTCTTC,CASSFDNEQFF,-,TRBJ2-1,TRBV11-2,11,-
TGCGCCAGCAGCTTGGGAGGGAGTGGGGCCAACGTCCTGACTTTC,CASSLGGSGANVLTF,-,TRBJ2-6,TRBV5-1,15,-
TGTGCCAGCAGTATACAGGGGGCCTCAGGGACCCAGTACTTC,CASSIQGASGTQYF,-,TRBJ2-5,TRBV28,14,TRBD1
TGCAGCGTTGAGCCCGGAGTGCGTGGTGGCTACACCTTC,CSVEPGVRGGYTF,-,TRBJ1-2,TRBV29-1,13,-
TGTGCCTGGAGCCCCGGGAACACCGGGGAGCTGTTTTTT,CAWSPGNTGELFF,-,TRBJ2-2,TRBV30,13,-
TGTGCCAGCAGCTTAGATCGGGGGAGCTCCTACGAGCAGTACTTC,CASSLDRGSSYEQYF,-,TRBJ2-7,TRBV7-9,15,-
TGTGCCAGTAGTATCGGCGGGTTTAGCACAGATACGCAGTATTTT,CASSIGGFSTDTQYF,-,TRBJ2-3,TRBV19,15,-
TGTGCCAGCAGTTTGGCGGGAGAGGGGGATACGCAGTATTTT,CASSLAGEGDTQYF,few,TRBJ2-3,TRBV27,14,TRBD2